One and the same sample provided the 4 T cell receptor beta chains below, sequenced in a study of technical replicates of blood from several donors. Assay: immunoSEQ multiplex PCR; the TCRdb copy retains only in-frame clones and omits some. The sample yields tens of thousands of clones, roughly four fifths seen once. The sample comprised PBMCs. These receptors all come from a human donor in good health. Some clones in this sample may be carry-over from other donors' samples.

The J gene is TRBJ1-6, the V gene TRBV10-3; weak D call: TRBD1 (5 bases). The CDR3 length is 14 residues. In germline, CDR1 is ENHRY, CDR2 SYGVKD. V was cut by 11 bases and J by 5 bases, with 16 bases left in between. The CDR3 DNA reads TGTGCCGCCAACAGCAGGGCGGATAATTCACCCCTCCACTTT. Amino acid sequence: CAANSRADNSPLHF.

The CDR3 nucleotides read TGTGCCAGCAGCTCTACCGAAGAGACCCAGTACTTC. This gives the protein CASSSTEETQYF. The V and J genes are TRBV5-6 and TRBJ2-5, with unresolved D. The V gene lost 3 bases and the J gene lost 3 bases, with 6 bases spanning the gap. Germline V gene data show CDR1 as SGHDT and CDR2 as YYEEEE. The length of the CDR3 is 12 residues.

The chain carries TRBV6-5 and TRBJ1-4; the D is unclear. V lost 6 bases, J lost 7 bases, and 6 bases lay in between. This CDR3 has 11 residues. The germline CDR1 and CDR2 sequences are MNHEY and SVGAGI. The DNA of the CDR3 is TGTGCCAGCAGCCCCAGTGAAAAACTGTTTTTT. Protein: CASSPSEKLFF.

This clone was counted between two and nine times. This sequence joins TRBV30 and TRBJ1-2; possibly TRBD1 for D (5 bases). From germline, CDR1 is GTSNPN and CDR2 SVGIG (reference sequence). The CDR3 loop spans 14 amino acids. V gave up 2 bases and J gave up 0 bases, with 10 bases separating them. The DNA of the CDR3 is TGTGCCTGGAGTCTACAGGCTTCTAACTATGGCTACACCTTC. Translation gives CAWSLQASNYGYTF.